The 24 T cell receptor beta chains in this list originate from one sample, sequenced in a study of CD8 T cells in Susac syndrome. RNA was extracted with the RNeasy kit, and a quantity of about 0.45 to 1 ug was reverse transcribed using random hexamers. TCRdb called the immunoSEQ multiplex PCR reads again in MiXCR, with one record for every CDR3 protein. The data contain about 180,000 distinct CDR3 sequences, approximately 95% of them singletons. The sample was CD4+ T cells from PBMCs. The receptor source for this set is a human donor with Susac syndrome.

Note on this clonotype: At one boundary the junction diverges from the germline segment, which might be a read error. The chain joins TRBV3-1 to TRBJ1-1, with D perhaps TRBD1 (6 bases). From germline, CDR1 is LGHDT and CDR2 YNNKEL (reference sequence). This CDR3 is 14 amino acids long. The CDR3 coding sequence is TGTGCCAGCAGCCAGGGGAGGGGGAACGCTGAAGCTTTCTTT. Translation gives CASSQGRGNAEAFF.

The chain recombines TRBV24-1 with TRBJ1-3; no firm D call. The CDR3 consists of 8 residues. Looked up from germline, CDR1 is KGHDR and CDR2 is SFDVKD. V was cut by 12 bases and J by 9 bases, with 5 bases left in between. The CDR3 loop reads CAEGTIYF. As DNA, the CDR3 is TGTGCCGAGGGCACCATATATTTT.

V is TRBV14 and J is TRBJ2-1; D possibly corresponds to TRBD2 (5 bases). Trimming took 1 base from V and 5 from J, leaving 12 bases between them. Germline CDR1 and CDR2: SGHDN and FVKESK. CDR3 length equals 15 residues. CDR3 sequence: CASSQGRAKNNEQFF. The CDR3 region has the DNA TGTGCCAGCAGCCAAGGGCGGGCCAAAAACAATGAGCAGTTCTTC.

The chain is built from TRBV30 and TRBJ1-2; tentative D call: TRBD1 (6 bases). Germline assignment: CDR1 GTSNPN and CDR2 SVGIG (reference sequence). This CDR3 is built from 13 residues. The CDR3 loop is CAGAWGRGYGYTF. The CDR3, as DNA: TGTGCTGGGGCTTGGGGCAGGGGTTATGGCTACACCTTC.

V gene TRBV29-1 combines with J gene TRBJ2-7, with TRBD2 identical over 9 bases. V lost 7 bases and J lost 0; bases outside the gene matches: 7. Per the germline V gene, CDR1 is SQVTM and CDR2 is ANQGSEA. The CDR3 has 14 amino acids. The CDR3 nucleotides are TGCAGCGCCCTCCGGCGGGAGGGCTCCTACGAGCAGTACTTC. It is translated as CSALRREGSYEQYF.

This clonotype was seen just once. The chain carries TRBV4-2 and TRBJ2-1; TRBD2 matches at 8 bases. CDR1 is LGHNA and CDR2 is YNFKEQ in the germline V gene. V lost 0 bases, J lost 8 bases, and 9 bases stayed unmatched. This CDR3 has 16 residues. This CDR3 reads CASSQDGQRESYEQFF. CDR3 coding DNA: TGTGCCAGCAGCCAAGATGGCCAGCGGGAGTCGTATGAGCAGTTCTTC.

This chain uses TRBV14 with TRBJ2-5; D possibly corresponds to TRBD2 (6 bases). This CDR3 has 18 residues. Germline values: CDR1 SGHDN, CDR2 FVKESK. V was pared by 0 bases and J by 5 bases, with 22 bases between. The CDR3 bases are TGTGCCAGCAGCCAAGATTTTTTCGGCAGGCCAGGGAGGGAGACCCAGTACTTC. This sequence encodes CASSQDFFGRPGRETQYF. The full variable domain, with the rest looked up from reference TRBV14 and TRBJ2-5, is EAGVTQFPSHSVIEKGQTVTLRCDPISGHDNLYWYRRVMGKEIKFLLHFVKESKQDESGMPNNRFLAERTGGTYSTLKVQPAELEDSGVYFCASSQDFFGRPGRETQYFGPGTRLLVL.

CDR3 bases: TGTGCCAGCAGCTTACAGGGGGCTCAAAGCTACGAGCAGTACTTC. This sequence encodes CASSLQGAQSYEQYF. The chain links TRBV9 to TRBJ2-7; 9 nucleotides match TRBD1. Germline V gene data show CDR1 as SGDLS and CDR2 as YYNGEE. CDR3 length: 15 amino acids. The V and J ends lost 4 bases and 3 bases, in that order; junction bases with no gene match: 8.

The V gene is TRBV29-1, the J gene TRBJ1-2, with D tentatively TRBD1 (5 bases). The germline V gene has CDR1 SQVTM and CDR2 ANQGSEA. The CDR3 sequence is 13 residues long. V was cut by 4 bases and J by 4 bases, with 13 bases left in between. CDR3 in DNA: TGCAGCGTTGCATCGAGCGGGGGCTATGGCTACACCTTC. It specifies CSVASSGGYGYTF. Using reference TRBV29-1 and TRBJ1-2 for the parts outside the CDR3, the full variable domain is SAVISQKPSRDICQRGTSLTIQCQVDSQVTMMFWYRQQPGQSLTLIATANQGSEATYESGFVIDKFPISRPNLTFSTLTVSNMSPEDSSIYLCSVASSGGYGYTFGSGTRLTVV.

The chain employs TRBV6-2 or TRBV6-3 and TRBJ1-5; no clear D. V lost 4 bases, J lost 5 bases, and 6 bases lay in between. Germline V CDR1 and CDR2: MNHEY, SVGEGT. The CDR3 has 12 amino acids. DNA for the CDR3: TGTGCCAGCAGTTTGCTGTATCAGCCCCAGCATTTT. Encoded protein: CASSLLYQPQHF.

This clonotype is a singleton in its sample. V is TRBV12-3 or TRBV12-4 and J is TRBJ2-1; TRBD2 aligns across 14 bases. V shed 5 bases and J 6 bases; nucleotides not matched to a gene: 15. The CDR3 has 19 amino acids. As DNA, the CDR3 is TGTGCCAGCAGTCTAATAGGACTAGCGGGAGGAGGGCCTGGCAATGAGCAGTTCTTC. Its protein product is CASSLIGLAGGGPGNEQFF.

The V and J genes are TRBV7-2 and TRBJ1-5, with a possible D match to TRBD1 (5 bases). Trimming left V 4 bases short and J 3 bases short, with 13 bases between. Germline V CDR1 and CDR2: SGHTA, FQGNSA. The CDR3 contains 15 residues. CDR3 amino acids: CASSSGPGPNQPQHF. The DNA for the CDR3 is TGTGCCAGCAGCTCTGGTCCGGGGCCCAATCAGCCCCAGCATTTT.

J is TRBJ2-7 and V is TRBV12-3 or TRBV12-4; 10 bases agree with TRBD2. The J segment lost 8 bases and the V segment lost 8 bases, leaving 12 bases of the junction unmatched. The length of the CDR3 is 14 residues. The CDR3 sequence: CASWFSGRALKQYF. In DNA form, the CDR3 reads TGTGCCAGCTGGTTCAGCGGGAGGGCCCTCAAGCAGTACTTC.

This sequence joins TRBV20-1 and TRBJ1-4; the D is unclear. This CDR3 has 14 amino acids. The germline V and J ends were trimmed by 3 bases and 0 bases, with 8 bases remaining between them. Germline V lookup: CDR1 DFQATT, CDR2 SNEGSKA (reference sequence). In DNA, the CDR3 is TGCAGTGCTAGGGCAGAAGCAACTAATGAAAAACTGTTTTTT. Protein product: CSARAEATNEKLFF.

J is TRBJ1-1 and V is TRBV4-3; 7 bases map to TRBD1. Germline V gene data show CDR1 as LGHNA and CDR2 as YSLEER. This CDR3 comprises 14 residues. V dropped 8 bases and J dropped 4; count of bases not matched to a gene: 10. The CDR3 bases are TGCGCCAGCGCCAGGGGGGTTGGTACCACTGAAGCTTTCTTT. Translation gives CASARGVGTTEAFF.

The CDR3, as DNA: TGTGCCAGCAGCCCCCAATCCGGGGGACACTACGAGCAGTACGTC. Residues: CASSPQSGGHYEQYV. V usage is TRBV6-2 or TRBV6-3 and J usage is TRBJ2-7, with D perhaps matching TRBD1 or TRBD2 (6 bases each). The CDR3 runs 15 residues. Germline values: CDR1 MNHEY, CDR2 SVGEGT. V was pared by 6 bases and J by 3 bases, with 18 bases between.

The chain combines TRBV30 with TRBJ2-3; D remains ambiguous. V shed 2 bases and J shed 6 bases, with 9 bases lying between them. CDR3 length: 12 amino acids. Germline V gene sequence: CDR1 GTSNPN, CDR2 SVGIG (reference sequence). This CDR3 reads CAWSPNSDTQYF. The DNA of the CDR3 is TGTGCCTGGAGTCCAAATTCGGATACGCAGTATTTT.

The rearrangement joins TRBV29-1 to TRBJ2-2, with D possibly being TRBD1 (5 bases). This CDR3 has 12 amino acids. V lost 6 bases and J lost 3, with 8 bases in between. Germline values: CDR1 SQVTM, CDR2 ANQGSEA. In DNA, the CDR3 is TGCAGCGTGGGGCGGTACACCGGGGAGCTGTTTTTT. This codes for CSVGRYTGELFF.

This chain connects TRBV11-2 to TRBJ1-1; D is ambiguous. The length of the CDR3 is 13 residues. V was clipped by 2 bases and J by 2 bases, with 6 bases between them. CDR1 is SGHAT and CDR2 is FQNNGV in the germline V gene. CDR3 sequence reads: CASSLSSNTEAFF. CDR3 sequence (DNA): TGTGCCAGCAGCTTATCGAGCAACACTGAAGCTTTCTTT.

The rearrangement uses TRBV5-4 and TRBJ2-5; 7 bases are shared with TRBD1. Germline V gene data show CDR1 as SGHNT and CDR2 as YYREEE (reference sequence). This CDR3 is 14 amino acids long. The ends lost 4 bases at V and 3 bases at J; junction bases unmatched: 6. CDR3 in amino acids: CASSPTGTEETQYF. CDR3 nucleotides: TGTGCCAGCAGCCCCACCGGGACAGAAGAGACCCAGTACTTC.

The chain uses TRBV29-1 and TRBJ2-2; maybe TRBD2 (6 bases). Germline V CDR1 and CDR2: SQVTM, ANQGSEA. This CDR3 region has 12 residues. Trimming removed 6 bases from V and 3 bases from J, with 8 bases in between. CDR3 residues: CSVREHTGELFF. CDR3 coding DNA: TGCAGCGTCCGGGAGCACACCGGGGAGCTGTTTTTT.

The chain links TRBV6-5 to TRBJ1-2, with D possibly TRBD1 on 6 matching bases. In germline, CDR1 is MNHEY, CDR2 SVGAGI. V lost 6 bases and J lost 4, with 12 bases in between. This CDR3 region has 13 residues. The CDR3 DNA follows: TGTGCCAGCAGAGTAGGGGGGAGCTATGGCTACACCTTC. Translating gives CASRVGGSYGYTF.

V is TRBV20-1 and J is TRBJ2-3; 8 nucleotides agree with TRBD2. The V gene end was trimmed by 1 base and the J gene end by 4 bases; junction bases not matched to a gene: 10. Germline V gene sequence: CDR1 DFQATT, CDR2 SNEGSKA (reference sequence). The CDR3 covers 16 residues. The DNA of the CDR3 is TGCAGTGCTAGAGGCCCCGGGACTAGGGTGGCAGATACGCAGTATTTT. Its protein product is CSARGPGTRVADTQYF.

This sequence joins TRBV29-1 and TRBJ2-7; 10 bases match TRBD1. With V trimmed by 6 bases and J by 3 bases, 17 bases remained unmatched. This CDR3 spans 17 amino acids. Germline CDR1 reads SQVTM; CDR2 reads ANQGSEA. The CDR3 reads CSVGTGTGVPLVYEQYF. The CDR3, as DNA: TGCAGCGTGGGGACCGGGACAGGGGTCCCTCTAGTCTACGAGCAGTACTTC.